One and the same sample provided the 21 T cell receptor beta chains below, sequenced in a study of blood T cell repertoires in COVID-19. The repertoire was sequenced with immunoSEQ multiplex PCR; TCRdb's copy has only in-frame clones and lacks some. The sample contains 250,000 to 400,000 clones, around 87% of which appear only once. The sample taken for sequencing was PBMCs or T cells enriched from blood (not recorded which). These receptors were taken from a woman between 25 and 40 years old who had recovered from COVID-19.

This chain links TRBV28 with TRBJ1-1, with a possible D match to TRBD1 (6 bases). CDR1 MDHEN and CDR2 SYDVKM come from the germline V gene. The CDR3 extends over 15 amino acids. Deletions cut 2 bases from V and 0 bases from J, with 10 bases between. The CDR3 DNA reads TGTGCCAGCAGTTTAAGGTCAGGGGTGAACACTGAAGCTTTCTTT. This gives the protein CASSLRSGVNTEAFF.

The rearrangement links TRBV6-5 to TRBJ1-4; tentatively, D is TRBD1 (6 bases). Germline lookup yields CDR1 MNHEY and CDR2 SVGAGI. The CDR3 is 15 residues long. V was pared by 6 bases and J by 4 bases, with 15 bases between. CDR3 sequence: CASRPMDSLNEKLFF. CDR3 in DNA: TGTGCCAGCAGGCCCATGGACAGCCTTAATGAAAAACTGTTTTTT.

The V and J genes are TRBV16 and TRBJ2-3; no firm D call. This CDR3 is built from 14 residues. With 0 bases removed from V and 0 bases from J, the gap between germline ends came to 4 bases. Germline V gene sequence: CDR1 KGHSY, CDR2 FQNENV. CDR3 nucleotides: TGTGCCAGCAGCCAATCGACTAGCACAGATACGCAGTATTTT. It translates to CASSQSTSTDTQYF.

The gene calls are TRBV2 and TRBJ2-3, with TRBD2 identical over 7 bases. V dropped 6 bases and J dropped 6; count of bases not matched to a gene: 15. The CDR3 spans 16 residues. The V gene's germline CDR1 is SNHLY and CDR2 FYNNEI. The CDR3 protein is CASSSQQAGRRDTQYF. CDR3 DNA sequence: TGTGCCAGCAGCTCCCAACAAGCGGGGCGTCGGGATACGCAGTATTTT.

This chain links TRBV18 with TRBJ1-2, with D possibly being TRBD1 (5 bases). From germline, CDR1 is KGHSH and CDR2 LQKENI. This CDR3 has 13 residues. Trimming took 2 bases from V and 4 from J, leaving 8 bases between them. CDR3 DNA sequence: TGTGCCAGCTCACCAGACAGACCCTATGGCTACACCTTC. Amino acid sequence: CASSPDRPYGYTF.

The rearrangement uses TRBV18 and TRBJ1-1; TRBD1 is a possible D gene (6 bases). The ends were cut back, 3 bases at V and 1 base at J, with 18 bases in the middle. Germline V gene sequence: CDR1 KGHSH, CDR2 LQKENI. This CDR3 contains 17 residues. Written as DNA, the CDR3 is TGTGCCAGCTCACCCAAGCTTATGGACAGTACGAACACTGAAGCTTTCTTT. This gives the protein CASSPKLMDSTNTEAFF.

The chain combines TRBV7-3 with TRBJ2-2; a possible D gene is TRBD2 (5 bases). V lost 3 bases and J lost 6, with 5 bases in between. The germline V gene has CDR1 SGHTA and CDR2 FQGTGA. The CDR3 loop spans 12 amino acids. The CDR3 spells CASSFGAGELFF. In DNA form, the CDR3 reads TGTGCCAGCAGCTTCGGGGCCGGGGAGCTGTTTTTT.

V is TRBV5-1 and J is TRBJ2-1, with 11 bases fitting TRBD2. The CDR3 covers 16 residues. After removal of 3 bases from V and 4 bases from J, the junction contained 6 bases not matched to a gene. CDR1 SGHRS and CDR2 YFSETQ come from the germline V gene. CDR3 DNA sequence: TGCGCCAGCAGCTCGACGGTAGCGGGGGGGTACAATGAGCAGTTCTTC. Translating it yields CASSSTVAGGYNEQFF.

This clone showed up just once. This chain connects TRBV9 to TRBJ2-7; 7 nucleotides agree with TRBD1. This CDR3 is built from 15 residues. V dropped 3 bases and J dropped 5; count of bases not matched to a gene: 11. The germline CDR1 and CDR2 sequences are SGDLS and YYNGEE. The CDR3 loop reads CASSDSGQLIDEQYF. CDR3 DNA: TGTGCCAGCAGCGACTCGGGACAGCTCATCGACGAGCAGTACTTC.

V is TRBV3-1 (or the pseudogene TRBV3-2) and J is TRBJ2-3; D call uncertain. The V end was cut by 4 bases, the J end by 1 base, with 9 bases between. Germline-derived CDR1 and CDR2 are LGHDT and YNNKEL (reference sequence). The CDR3 consists of 14 residues. The CDR3 here is CASSLDTGTDTQYF. CDR3 nucleotides: TGTGCCAGCAGCCTAGACACAGGCACAGATACGCAGTATTTT.

The V call is TRBV7-9, the J call TRBJ1-4; D unresolved. Germline assignment: CDR1 SEHNR and CDR2 FQNEAQ (reference sequence). This CDR3 spans 12 amino acids. Trimming removed 3 bases from V and 8 bases from J, with 7 bases in between. The DNA for the CDR3 is TGTGCCAGCAGCTTCAGAGGGGAAAAACTGTTTTTT. This sequence encodes CASSFRGEKLFF.

This clone occurred a few times. The chain carries TRBV2 and TRBJ1-1; D ambiguous. The length of the CDR3 is 14 residues. The germline V gene encodes CDR1 SNHLY and CDR2 FYNNEI. Trimming removed 1 base from V and 0 bases from J, with 6 bases in between. CDR3 residues: CASSEGSVNTEAFF. The CDR3 nucleotides read TGTGCCAGCAGTGAAGGATCAGTGAACACTGAAGCTTTCTTT. Drawing the rest from reference TRBV2 and TRBJ1-1, the complete variable domain is EPEVTQTPSHQVTQMGQEVILRCVPISNHLYFYWYRQILGQKVEFLVSFYNNEISEKSEIFDDQFSVERPDGSNFTLKIRSTKLEDSAMYFCASSEGSVNTEAFFGQGTRLTVV.

Regarding this clone: The same CDR3 can be traced to other DNA sequences in this sample. V usage is TRBV7-3 and J usage is TRBJ1-1; D uncertain. V gave up 1 base and J gave up 2 bases, with 5 bases separating them. The germline V gene has CDR1 SGHTA and CDR2 FQGTGA. There are 13 residues in the CDR3. CDR3 loop: CASSLRLNTEAFF. In DNA form, the CDR3 reads TGTGCCAGCAGCTTAAGACTAAACACTGAAGCTTTCTTT.

The chain has TRBV5-5 and TRBJ1-2, with 9 bases identical to TRBD1. Trimming cost V 4 bases and J 4 bases; bases outside gene matches: 14. The CDR3 loop spans 17 amino acids. The germline CDR1 and CDR2 sequences are SGHKS and YYEKEE (reference sequence). This chain's CDR3 is CASSPGGTGFFLYGYTF. CDR3 DNA: TGTGCCAGCAGCCCGGGGGGGACAGGGTTCTTCCTCTATGGCTACACCTTC.

The chain employs TRBV7-9 and TRBJ2-2, with TRBD1 matching 9 bases. Trimming removed 4 bases from V and 6 bases from J; junction bases left unmatched: 6. Germline values: CDR1 SEHNR, CDR2 FQNEAQ (reference sequence). CDR3 length: 15 amino acids. CDR3 nucleotide sequence: TGTGCCAGCAGCTCCGGACAGGGGAGTCCCGGGGAGCTGTTTTTT. As protein: CASSSGQGSPGELFF. The entire variable domain, with the rest obtained from reference TRBV7-9 and TRBJ2-2, is as follows: DTGVSQNPRHKITKRGQNVTFRCDPISEHNRLYWYRQTLGQGPEFLTYFQNEAQLEKSRLLSDRFSAERPKGSFSTLEIQRTEQGDSAMYLCASSSGQGSPGELFFGEGSRLTVL.

This clone was counted a single time. This rearrangement joins TRBV19 to TRBJ1-6; 9 bases agree with TRBD1. The germline V gene encodes CDR1 LNHDA and CDR2 SQIVND (reference sequence). With 7 bases clipped from V and 9 bases from J, the junction kept 4 bases outside the gene matches. This CDR3 comprises 13 residues. The CDR3 sequence is CASTGTGISPLHF. The DNA for the CDR3 is TGTGCCAGTACCGGGACAGGGATTTCACCCCTCCACTTT.

This chain joins TRBV9 and TRBJ1-5, with TRBD1 as a possible D gene (6 bases). The CDR3 runs to 15 residues. Germline CDR1 is SGDLS and CDR2 is YYNGEE. V was pared by 4 bases and J by 3 bases, with 14 bases between. DNA of the CDR3: TGTGCCAGCAGCTCTGGGGGGGGGCTCAATCAGCCCCAGCATTTT. Translated: CASSSGGGLNQPQHF.

J is TRBJ2-5 and V is TRBV6-2 or TRBV6-3; TRBD2 matches at 7 bases. In germline, CDR1 is MNHEY, CDR2 SVGEGT. CDR3 length equals 14 residues. With V trimmed by 5 bases and J by 3 bases, 6 bases remained unmatched. The CDR3 nucleotides are TGTGCCAGCAGTGCGACTAGCTTAGAAGAGACCCAGTACTTC. Protein: CASSATSLEETQYF.

The rearrangement uses TRBV6-1 and TRBJ1-2; no clear D gene. CDR3 length equals 13 residues. With 2 bases removed from V and 5 bases from J, the gap between germline ends came to 9 bases. CDR1 is MNHNS, CDR2 SASEGT, per germline. CDR3 nucleotides: TGTGCCAGCAGTGAATCCGGGAGATATGGCTACACCTTC. Protein: CASSESGRYGYTF.

J is TRBJ2-3 and V is TRBV4-3; perhaps TRBD1 as D (6 bases). The CDR3 runs 15 residues. Trimming stripped 3 bases from V and 6 bases from J, with 16 bases between. CDR1 is LGHNA and CDR2 is YSLEER in the germline V gene. As DNA, the CDR3 is TGCGCCAGCAGCCAGCAGGCAGGGGAAAGGGATACGCAGTATTTT. The encoded protein is CASSQQAGERDTQYF.

Turning to this clone: This specimen includes other DNA sequences encoding the same CDR3. The chain combines TRBV3-1 (or the pseudogene TRBV3-2) with TRBJ2-7; a possible D gene is TRBD1 (5 bases). The V end was cut by 3 bases, the J end by 2 bases, with 5 bases between. This CDR3 region has 12 residues. Germline CDR1 LGHDT, CDR2 YNNKEL (reference sequence). The CDR3 reads CASSQGPYEQYF. The CDR3 nucleotides are TGTGCCAGCAGCCAGGGGCCCTACGAGCAGTACTTC.